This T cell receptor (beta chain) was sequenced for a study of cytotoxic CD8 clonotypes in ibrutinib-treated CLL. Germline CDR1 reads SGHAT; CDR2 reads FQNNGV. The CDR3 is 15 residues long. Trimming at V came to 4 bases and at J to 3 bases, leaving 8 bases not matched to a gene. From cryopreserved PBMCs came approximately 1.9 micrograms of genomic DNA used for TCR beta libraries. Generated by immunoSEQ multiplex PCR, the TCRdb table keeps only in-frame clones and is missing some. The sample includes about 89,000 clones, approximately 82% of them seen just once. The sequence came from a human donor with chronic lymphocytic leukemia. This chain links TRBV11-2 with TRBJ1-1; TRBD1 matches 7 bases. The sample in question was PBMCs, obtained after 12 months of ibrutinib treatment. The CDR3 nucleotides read TGTGCCAGCAGCTCCCGGGGCACAGGGGACACTGAAGCTTTCTTT. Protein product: CASSSRGTGDTEAFF.